The sequence of this T cell receptor (beta chain) was determined in a study of blood T cell repertoires in COVID-19. For the study at large: T cells, B-cell-depleted T cells, or PBMCs provided the cDNA or gDNA that served as material.

In terms of age and location, participants ranged from roughly 18 to 90 years and lived in about two dozen US areas. Methods used by the authors: Cell counts per sample came from amplifying reference gene primers. Data came from immunoSEQ multiplex PCR; TCRdb stores just in-frame clones and leaves some out. The V and J calls and the clone size are those of that table, but D and trimming were determined from the DNA. The sample records fewer than 450,000 clones, 85% to 90% being singletons. Sequences were obtained from PBMCs or T cells enriched from blood (not recorded which). The sequence derives from a woman younger than 35 who had recovered from COVID-19.

CDR3: CAIGAANYGYTF. In DNA, the CDR3 is TGTGCCATCGGGGCAGCCAACTATGGCTACACCTTC. The chain recombines TRBV10-3 with TRBJ1-2; a possible D gene is TRBD1 (5 bases). Germline values: CDR1 ENHRY, CDR2 SYGVKD. V lost 8 bases and J lost 2, with 9 bases in between. CDR3 size: 12 residues.